Listed here are 3 T cell receptor beta chains from one sample, sequenced in a study of T cell responses to AZD1222 COVID-19 vaccine. Produced via immunoSEQ multiplex PCR; TCRdb's table is partial and in-frame only. This sample carries around 99,000 clones, around 87% of them seen once, and the ten largest clones take about 4%. Sequences were derived from peripheral blood, sampled 28 days after the second AZD1222 dose. The receptors shown here come from an adult who received the AZD1222 COVID-19 vaccine.

This chain connects TRBV7-2 to TRBJ1-5, with a tentative D call TRBD1 (5 bases). Germline CDR1 is SGHTA and CDR2 is FQGNSA. The CDR3 totals 15 residues. Trimming cost V 4 bases and J 6 bases, with 16 bases left between them. The CDR3 region is CASSSRGRGGQPQHF. CDR3 nucleotides: TGTGCCAGCAGCTCCCGGGGCCGGGGGGGTCAGCCCCAGCATTTT. Using reference TRBV7-2 and TRBJ1-5 for the parts outside the CDR3, the full variable domain is GAGVSQSPSNKVTEKGKDVELRCDPISGHTALYWYRQSLGQGLEFLIYFQGNSAPDKSGLPSDRFSAERTGGSVSTLTIQRTQQEDSAVYLCASSSRGRGGQPQHFGDGTRLSIL.

The V and J genes are TRBV7-3 and TRBJ2-6; D unclear. The CDR3 spans 17 residues. Germline assignment: CDR1 SGHTA and CDR2 FQGTGA. Trimming stripped 1 base from V and 0 bases from J, with 10 bases between. The DNA for the CDR3 is TGTGCCAGCAGCTTAAGGAGCACGACCTCTGGGGCCAACGTCCTGACTTTC. It translates to CASSLRSTTSGANVLTF.

The chain combines TRBV28 with TRBJ1-6; TRBD1 agrees at 9 bases. J lost 5 bases, V lost 6 bases, and 8 bases had no gene match. The CDR3 contains 16 residues. Germline CDR1 reads MDHEN; CDR2 reads SYDVKM. The CDR3 region is CASRYRQGGNNSPLHF. The CDR3 DNA reads as TGTGCCAGCAGATATCGACAGGGGGGGAATAATTCACCCCTCCACTTT. Variable domain in full (rest from reference TRBV28 and TRBJ1-6): DVKVTQSSRYLVKRTGEKVFLECVQDMDHENMFWYRQDPGLGLRLIYFSYDVKMKEKGDIPEGYSVSREKKERFSLILESASTNQTSMYLCASRYRQGGNNSPLHFGNGTRLTVT.